This record looks at one T cell receptor (beta chain) sequence and its context. TCRdb processed the RACE reads anew with MiXCR; each CDR3 protein has one entry. There are tens of thousands of distinct CDR3 sequences in the sample; roughly 11% occur only once, and 5.2% lies in the top ten. The time point denotes: pre-sensitization, week 0. The treatment was: therapeutic diphenylcyclopropenone sensitization with weekly scalp DPC. Sample donors consisted of patients with alopecia, aged 18 to 70 years, who were suitable for DPC. The data stem from a study of human T cells and chemical hapten exposure. The CDR3 covers 13 residues. V lost 4 bases, J lost 5 bases, and 11 bases lay in between. In germline, CDR1 is SGDLS, CDR2 YYNGEE.

The chain combines TRBV9 with TRBJ2-3; perhaps TRBD1 as D (6 bases). The sample here was whole blood, taken in connection with sensitization to the hapten diphenylcyclopropenone (DPC). This TCR derives from a woman in her 50s with alopecia areata. Some clones in this sample may be carry-over from other donors' samples. CDR3 loop: CASSPIGGDTQYF. CDR3 DNA: TGTGCCAGCAGCCCCATAGGGGGAGATACGCAGTATTTT.